The next 2 T cell receptor beta chains were all read from a single sample in a study of cytomegalovirus exposure and HLA in healthy donors. The PCR ran on 60 Vbeta and 13 Jbeta primers. The data were produced by immunoSEQ multiplex PCR, yet TCRdb's version contains in-frame clones alone and is incomplete. The sample yields 150,000 or so clones, roughly 80% seen once. Specimen: PBMCs. The source of these receptors is a woman aged 35 to 49 in good health and CMV-seropositive.

In its sample, this clone was seen once. V is TRBV20-1 and J is TRBJ2-7, with 8 bases lining up with TRBD2. Germline values: CDR1 DFQATT, CDR2 SNEGSKA (reference sequence). The CDR3 has 11 residues. V shed 6 bases and J 5 bases; nucleotides not matched to a gene: 3. CDR3 loop: CSAGGEHEQYF. CDR3 bases: TGCAGTGCCGGGGGGGAACACGAGCAGTACTTC.

The rearrangement uses TRBV2 and TRBJ2-5; 9 bases map to TRBD2. CDR3 length equals 15 residues. Per the germline V gene, CDR1 is SNHLY and CDR2 is FYNNEI. V shed 4 bases, J shed 0 bases, and the junction held 3 bases outside the gene matches. This CDR3 is CASSAGTSNQETQYF. The CDR3 coding sequence is TGTGCCAGCAGTGCCGGGACTAGCAACCAAGAGACCCAGTACTTC. Supplemented by reference TRBV2 and TRBJ2-5, the full variable domain reads EPEVTQTPSHQVTQMGQEVILRCVPISNHLYFYWYRQILGQKVEFLVSFYNNEISEKSEIFDDQFSVERPDGSNFTLKIRSTKLEDSAMYFCASSAGTSNQETQYFGPGTRLLVL.